This passage covers 13 T cell receptor beta chains from one sample sequenced in a study of cytomegalovirus exposure and HLA in healthy donors (dated by TCRdb to about 2017). The protocol used for the library was the immunoSEQ multiplex PCR assay. TCRdb limited this immuneACCESS table to in-frame rearrangements with V and J called. A share of clones is missing; checked studies link under half to unresolved V genes, and the rest is unexplained. Across this sample there are about 120,000 clones, with more than 75% seen only once. 2% to 2.5% of the sample comes from the top ten. The sequenced sample was PBMCs. These receptors came from a woman in her twenties or thirties in good health and CMV-seronegative.

The genes are TRBV6-1 and TRBJ1-2; D perhaps matches TRBD1 (5 bases). The germline V gene encodes CDR1 MNHNS and CDR2 SASEGT. The length of the CDR3 is 13 residues. Trimming shortened V by 6 bases and J by 1 base, and 9 bases separated the two germline ends. The CDR3 sequence is CASREQVNYGYTF. CDR3 bases: TGTGCCAGCAGGGAACAGGTTAACTATGGCTACACCTTC.

The V gene is TRBV6-1, the J gene TRBJ2-7; no clear D gene. V was shortened by 2 bases and J by 1 base, with 6 bases between the two germline ends. Germline CDR1 is MNHNS and CDR2 is SASEGT. This CDR3 region has 13 residues. CDR3 protein: CASSEWQSYEQYF. Written as DNA, the CDR3 is TGTGCCAGCAGTGAATGGCAGTCCTACGAGCAGTACTTC.

This clone was found a few times. J is TRBJ2-2 and V is TRBV5-1; 9 nucleotides agree with TRBD1. CDR1 and CDR2 (germline): SGHRS, YFSETQ. The CDR3 is 17 residues long. Trimming at V came to 0 bases and at J to 2 bases, leaving 5 bases not matched to a gene. The DNA for the CDR3 is TGCGCCAGCAGCTTGGCCCTGACAGGGGGTAACACCGGGGAGCTGTTTTTT. Protein sequence: CASSLALTGGNTGELFF.

J is TRBJ2-3 and V is TRBV7-2, with 11 bases aligning to TRBD2. The CDR3 covers 16 residues. Germline V lookup: CDR1 SGHTA, CDR2 FQGNSA. Germline trimming cut 7 bases from V and 0 bases from J; bases unmatched to any gene: 6. CDR3 nucleotide sequence: TGTGCCAGCAATCTAGCGGGGGGATCTAGCACAGATACGCAGTATTTT. Its translation is CASNLAGGSSTDTQYF.

The chain has TRBV6-6 and TRBJ1-1; TRBD1 matches at 11 bases. The V gene end was trimmed by 7 bases and the J gene end by 5 bases; junction bases not matched to a gene: 6. CDR1 is MNHNY, CDR2 SVGAGI, per germline (reference sequence). The CDR3 has 14 residues. For the CDR3, the DNA is TGTGCCAGCACTAGGGGACAGGGGGAAACTGAAGCTTTCTTT. Encoded protein: CASTRGQGETEAFF.

A few counts support this clone. Its ends do not fully match the called genes, so a read error is possible. V gene TRBV28 combines with J gene TRBJ1-6, with a possible D match to TRBD1 (5 bases). This CDR3 is built from 12 residues. Germline V gives CDR1 MDHEN, CDR2 SYDVKM. CDR3 amino acids: CPEGAYNSPLHF. The CDR3 nucleotides read TGCCCAGAAGGGGCCTATAATTCACCCCTCCACTTT. The entire variable domain, with the rest obtained from reference TRBV28 and TRBJ1-6, is as follows: DVKVTQSSRYLVKRTGEKVFLECVQDMDHENMFWYRQDPGLGLRLIYFSYDVKMKEKGDIPEGYSVSREKKERFSLILESASTNQTSMYLCPEGAYNSPLHFGNGTRLTVT.

This chain joins TRBV11-2 and TRBJ1-1; 7 bases line up with TRBD1. The CDR3 has 13 residues. Germline lookup yields CDR1 SGHAT and CDR2 FQNNGV. The ends lost 3 bases at V and 5 bases at J; junction bases unmatched: 3. The CDR3 DNA reads TGTGCCAGCAGCTTCGACAGGGATACTGAAGCTTTCTTT. This gives the protein CASSFDRDTEAFF.

The genes are TRBV9 and TRBJ2-1, with 13 positions matching TRBD2. The CDR3 loop spans 16 amino acids. Germline assignment: CDR1 SGDLS and CDR2 YYNGEE. Trimming at V came to 0 bases and at J to 8 bases, leaving 5 bases not matched to a gene. Here the CDR3 reads CASSVATSGGQDEQFF. CDR3 DNA: TGTGCCAGCAGCGTAGCGACTAGCGGGGGGCAGGATGAGCAGTTCTTC.

This clone has a handful of counts. The chain carries TRBV7-3 and TRBJ1-5, with no clear D. Trimming took off 8 bases at V and 7 bases at J, with 24 bases between the two ends. CDR1 is SGHTA and CDR2 is FQGTGA in the germline V gene. The CDR3 has 16 amino acids. The CDR3 loop reads CASCPSGSPVRQPQHF. The CDR3 coding sequence is TGTGCCAGCTGCCCTTCAGGTTCTCCCGTCAGGCAGCCCCAGCATTTT.

This chain connects TRBV6-1 to TRBJ1-5; 8 bases align to TRBD1. The CDR3 is 16 amino acids. V was pared by 3 bases and J by 7 bases, with 11 bases of the junction left unmatched. Germline-derived CDR1 and CDR2 are MNHNS and SASEGT. For the CDR3, the DNA is TGTGCCAGCAGTGACTTCATCGGACAGGGTATCCAGCCCCAGCATTTT. This codes for CASSDFIGQGIQPQHF.

V usage is TRBV2 and J usage is TRBJ2-2; D remains unclear. CDR3 length: 18 amino acids. Trimming shortened V by 2 bases and J by 0 bases, and 16 bases separated the two germline ends. Germline V lookup: CDR1 SNHLY, CDR2 FYNNEI. The CDR3 region has the DNA TGTGCCAGCAGTGAACCCTCCCCCCCGCGCCCGAACACCGGGGAGCTGTTTTTT. It codes for CASSEPSPPRPNTGELFF.

This rearrangement joins TRBV5-4 to TRBJ1-3; no clear D. Germline loops: CDR1 SGHNT, CDR2 YYREEE (reference sequence). Trimming shortened V by 6 bases and J by 4 bases, and 11 bases separated the two germline ends. The CDR3 totals 13 residues. DNA for the CDR3: TGTGCCAGCACCCTTCTCGGGGGAAACACCATATATTTT. Amino acids: CASTLLGGNTIYF.

The chain is built from TRBV6-1 and TRBJ2-1; 7 bases agree with TRBD1. The CDR3 spans 16 residues. Germline loops: CDR1 MNHNS, CDR2 SASEGT. J lost 2 bases, V lost 4 bases, and 8 bases had no gene match. CDR3 DNA sequence: TGTGCCAGCAGTGCGCCGGACAGGTCTCCCTACAATGAGCAGTTCTTC. Residues: CASSAPDRSPYNEQFF.